This T cell receptor beta chain was identified during a study of blood T cell repertoires in COVID-19. Assay: immunoSEQ multiplex PCR; the TCRdb copy retains only in-frame clones and omits some. This table holds over 250,000 clones, about 89% found once. CDR3 length equals 14 residues. Germline loops: CDR1 SGHAT, CDR2 FQDESV (reference sequence). The ends lost 5 bases at V and 7 bases at J; junction bases unmatched: 7. The rearrangement links TRBV11-1 to TRBJ2-5, with TRBD1 matching over 10 bases. Sequencing was done on a sample of PBMCs or T cells enriched from blood (not recorded which). The receptor was isolated from a man between 35 and 55 years old who had recovered from COVID-19. CDR3 DNA: TGTGCCAGCAGCCGTGGGACAGGGGAGGGGACCCAGTACTTC. This codes for CASSRGTGEGTQYF.